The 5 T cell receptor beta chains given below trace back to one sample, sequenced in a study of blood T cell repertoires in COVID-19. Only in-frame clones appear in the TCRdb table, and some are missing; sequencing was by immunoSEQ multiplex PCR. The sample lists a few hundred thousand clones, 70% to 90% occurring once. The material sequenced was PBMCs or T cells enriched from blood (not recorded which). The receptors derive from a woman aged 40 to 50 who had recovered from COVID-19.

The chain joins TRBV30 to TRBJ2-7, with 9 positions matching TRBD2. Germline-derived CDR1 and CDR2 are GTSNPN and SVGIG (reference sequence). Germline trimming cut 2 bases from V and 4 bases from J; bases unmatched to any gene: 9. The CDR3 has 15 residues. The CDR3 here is CAWSPLGLAGYEQYF. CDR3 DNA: TGTGCCTGGAGTCCGCTTGGGCTAGCGGGGTACGAGCAGTACTTC.

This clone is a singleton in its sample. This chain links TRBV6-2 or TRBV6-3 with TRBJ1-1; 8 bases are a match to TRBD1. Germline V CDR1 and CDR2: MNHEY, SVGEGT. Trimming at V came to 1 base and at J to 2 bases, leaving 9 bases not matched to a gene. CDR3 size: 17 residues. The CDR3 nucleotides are TGTGCCAGCAGTTACTTTACGACAGGGGACTTTAACACTGAAGCTTTCTTT. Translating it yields CASSYFTTGDFNTEAFF.

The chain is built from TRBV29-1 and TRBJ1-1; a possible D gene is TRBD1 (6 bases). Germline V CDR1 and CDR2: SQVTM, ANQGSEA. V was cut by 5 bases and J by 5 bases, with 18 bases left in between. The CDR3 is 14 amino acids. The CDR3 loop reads CSVRDRLPRTEAFF. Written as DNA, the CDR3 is TGCAGCGTTAGAGACAGGCTCCCTCGGACTGAAGCTTTCTTT.

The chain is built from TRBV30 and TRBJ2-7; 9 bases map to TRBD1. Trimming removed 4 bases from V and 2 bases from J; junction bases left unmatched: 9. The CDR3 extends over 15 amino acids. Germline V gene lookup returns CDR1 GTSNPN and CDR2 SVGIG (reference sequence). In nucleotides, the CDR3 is TGTGCCTGGACCCGAGGGGGGACAGGGCCCTACGAGCAGTACTTC. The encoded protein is CAWTRGGTGPYEQYF.

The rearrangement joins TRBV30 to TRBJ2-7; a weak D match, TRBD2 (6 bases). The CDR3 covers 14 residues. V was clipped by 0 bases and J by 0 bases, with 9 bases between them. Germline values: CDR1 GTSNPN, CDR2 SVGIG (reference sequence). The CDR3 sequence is CAWSVGGNSYEQYF. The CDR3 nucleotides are TGTGCCTGGAGTGTGGGAGGAAACTCCTACGAGCAGTACTTC.